This T cell receptor beta chain comes out of a study of circulating and synovial CD4+ cells in juvenile arthritis. Whole-study findings and limits: These blood cells shared more CDR3 sequences with synovium than bulk blood.

Germline CDR1 SGHRS, CDR2 YFSETQ. The CDR3 covers 17 residues. V lost 0 bases to trimming and J lost 6 bases; unmatched junction nucleotides: 13. A word on this clone: Its specificity is unknown.

Assay: immunoSEQ multiplex PCR; the TCRdb copy retains only in-frame clones and omits some. The sample records about 32,000 clones, just over 90% being singletons. The chain couples TRBV5-1 to TRBJ2-3; 7 bases are shared with TRBD1. Sequences were obtained from CD4+ T cells from blood. This receptor was taken from a human donor with juvenile idiopathic arthritis. The CDR3 nucleotides read TGCGCCAGCAGCTTGGCAATTCAAGGGGGCAAGGCGGATACGCAGTATTTT. Translating it yields CASSLAIQGGKADTQYF.